One and the same sample provided the 10 T cell receptor beta chains below, sequenced in a study of blood T cells in healthy people across ages (dated by TCRdb to the mid-2010s). Receptors were amplified or captured by 5' RACE. TCRdb lists the instrument as Illumina HiSeq 2500. A second PCR of 7 to 11 cycles was performed with a sample-barcoded 5' primer and a J-beta primer mix. TCRdb ran its own pipeline on the public reads, namely fastp trimming at Q25 and MiXCR clone calling, and kept in-frame beta chains. A single entry per CDR3 protein holds the most common genes and DNA from its merged rows. The sample data list approximately 1.5 million distinct CDR3 sequences, and 35% to 45% of these were observed just once. The ten largest clones capture less than 5% of the sample. The sample consisted of blood. These receptors were obtained from a woman aged 18-29 years in good health.

This rearrangement joins TRBV24-1 to TRBJ2-1; weak D call: TRBD1 (5 bases). The length of the CDR3 is 13 residues. In germline, CDR1 is KGHDR, CDR2 SFDVKD. V lost 4 bases, J lost 7 bases, and 10 bases lay in between. The CDR3 here is CATSDYDRNEQFF. Here the CDR3 DNA reads TGTGCCACCAGTGACTACGACAGAAATGAGCAGTTCTTC.

There are a few counts of this clonotype. This chain connects TRBV7-2 to TRBJ2-7; the match to TRBD1 covers 8 bases. The DNA matches TRBJ2-5 better at its end, which makes the J call doubtful. Germline CDR1 reads SGHTA; CDR2 reads FQGNSA. The CDR3 loop spans 15 amino acids. The CDR3 DNA is TGTGCCAGCAGCTTAGTCAGGGGGCGGGAAGAGACCCAGTACTTC. Translating gives CASSLVRGREETQYF.

V and J are TRBV6-2 or TRBV6-3 and TRBJ1-4; 10 nucleotides line up with TRBD1. V shed 0 bases and J 9 bases; nucleotides not matched to a gene: 4. The V gene's germline CDR1 is MNHEY and CDR2 SVGEGT. The CDR3 spans 15 residues. The chain's CDR3 is CASSYSGQGWKKLFF. The DNA for the CDR3 is TGTGCCAGCAGTTACTCGGGACAGGGGTGGAAAAAACTGTTTTTT.

The table lists this clonotype with a few counts. The V gene is TRBV4-2, the J gene TRBJ1-4; unclear D gene. CDR1 and CDR2 (germline): LGHNA, YNFKEQ. The germline V and J ends were trimmed by 5 bases and 0 bases, with 13 bases remaining between them. This CDR3 comprises 16 residues. CDR3 residues: CASSARSGATNEKLFF. The CDR3 DNA reads TGTGCCAGCAGCGCCCGGTCCGGGGCAACTAATGAAAAACTGTTTTTT.

V gene TRBV30 combines with J gene TRBJ1-4, with TRBD1 as a possible D gene (5 bases). CDR1 and CDR2 (germline): GTSNPN, SVGIG (reference sequence). V lost 0 bases to trimming and J lost 8 bases, with 19 bases between them. The CDR3 is 16 amino acids. For the CDR3, the DNA is TGTGCCTGGAGTGTAGCGGTACCTGGGACCGGGGAAAAACTGTTTTTT. Protein: CAWSVAVPGTGEKLFF.

V is TRBV20-1 and J is TRBJ2-3; D gene ambiguous. This CDR3 contains 13 residues. CDR1 and CDR2 from the germline V gene are DFQATT and SNEGSKA (reference sequence). Trimming removed 5 bases at V and 2 bases at J, with 11 bases between. The CDR3 spells CSALFSLTDTQYF. The CDR3 DNA reads TGCAGTGCTCTCTTTTCCCTCACAGATACGCAGTATTTT.

This sequence joins TRBV6-4 and TRBJ2-1; 8 positions agree with TRBD2. This CDR3 is built from 14 residues. The germline V gene has CDR1 MRHNA and CDR2 SNTAGT. After removal of 2 bases from V and 12 bases from J, the junction contained 9 bases not matched to a gene. The CDR3 DNA sequence: TGTGCCAGCAGTGACAGTATCGGGGGGGCCATGCAGTTCTTC. Translated: CASSDSIGGAMQFF.

This clonotype appeared a few times. This rearrangement joins TRBV7-8 to TRBJ2-7; 7 bases are a match to TRBD1. The J segment lost 2 bases and the V segment lost 6 bases, leaving 10 bases of the junction unmatched. The germline V gene encodes CDR1 SGHVS and CDR2 FQNEAQ. This CDR3 contains 15 residues. The CDR3 loop reads CASRGTDWSPYEQYF. The CDR3 DNA is TGTGCCAGCAGGGGGACAGACTGGTCCCCCTACGAGCAGTACTTC. The whole variable domain, remainder taken from reference TRBV7-8 and TRBJ2-7, is GAGVSQSPRYKVAKRGQDVALRCDPISGHVSLFWYQQALGQGPEFLTYFQNEAQLDKSGLPSDRFFAERPEGSVSTLKIQRTQQEDSAVYLCASRGTDWSPYEQYFGPGTRLTVT.

This rearrangement joins TRBV4-1 to TRBJ1-1, with a weak D call TRBD1 (6 bases). Germline lookup yields CDR1 MGHRA and CDR2 YSYEKL. The CDR3 runs to 16 residues. V lost 3 bases and J 1 base, leaving 15 bases between the germline ends. CDR3 sequence: CASSQDPGTPNTEAFF. CDR3 nucleotide sequence: TGCGCCAGCAGCCAGGACCCAGGGACACCGAACACTGAAGCTTTCTTT.

The CDR3 DNA reads as TGCAGTGCTAGAGATATCCGTTCCTACGAGCAGTACTTC. The encoded protein is CSARDIRSYEQYF. The rearrangement joins TRBV20-1 to TRBJ2-7; D is unresolved. V was shortened by 0 bases and J by 1 base, with 7 bases between the two germline ends. The CDR3 is made up of 13 amino acids. The germline CDR1 and CDR2 sequences are DFQATT and SNEGSKA (reference sequence).